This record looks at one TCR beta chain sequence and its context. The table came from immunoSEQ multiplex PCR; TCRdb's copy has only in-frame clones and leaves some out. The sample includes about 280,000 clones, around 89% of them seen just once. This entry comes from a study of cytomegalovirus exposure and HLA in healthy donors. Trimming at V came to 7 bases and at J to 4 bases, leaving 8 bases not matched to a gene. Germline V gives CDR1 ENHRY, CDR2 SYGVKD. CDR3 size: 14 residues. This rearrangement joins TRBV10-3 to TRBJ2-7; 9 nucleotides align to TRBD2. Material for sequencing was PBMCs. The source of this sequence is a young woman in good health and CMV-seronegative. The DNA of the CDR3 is TGTGCCATCACGAGGACTAGCGAACAATACGAGCAGTACTTC. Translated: CAITRTSEQYEQYF.